This T cell receptor beta chain comes out of a study of cytomegalovirus exposure and HLA in healthy donors. Background on the study: Prior work identified about 120 million unique TCR beta sequences in some 180 million T cells.

Study conclusions and caveats: Apparent HLA restriction characterized most CMV-associated TCR beta chains in a later analysis.

A multiplex PCR was run with 60 Vbeta primers and 13 Jbeta primers. The data were produced by immunoSEQ multiplex PCR, yet TCRdb's version contains in-frame clones alone and is incomplete. In the table there are about 160,000 clones, approximately 86% of which are singletons. With regard to this clone: Its antigen remains unidentified.

V was clipped by 4 bases and J by 1 base; unmatched bases: 6. CDR1 is MNHEY, CDR2 SMNVEV, per germline (reference sequence). This CDR3 is 15 amino acids long. The sample consisted of PBMCs. This clonotype originated in a woman younger than 30 in good health and CMV-seronegative. The chain is built from TRBV27 and TRBJ1-1; 7 nucleotides line up with TRBD1. CDR3 protein: CASSSIRTGNTEAFF. The CDR3 DNA sequence: TGTGCCAGCAGTTCTATACGGACAGGGAACACTGAAGCTTTCTTT.